Included here is one TCR beta chain sequence, with context. Its antigen is still unknown. The trim removed 8 bases at V and 9 bases at J, leaving 11 bases unmatched. This CDR3 has 14 residues. CDR1 and CDR2 from the germline V gene are SGHTA and FQGNSA. With the ViraFEST assay, the study expanded antigen-specific CD4+ T cells using viral peptide pools, then sequenced them. Once cultured for 9 to 11 days, the cells underwent separation to obtain CD4+ T cells. PCR confirmed that the person was infected with SARS-CoV-2 between March and December 2020. These data originate in a study of vaccination effects on CD4 cells after COVID-19. Study information: At 16 days and one week before vaccination, two convalescent patients gave samples.

Assay used: immunoSEQ multiplex PCR; TCRdb lists only in-frame clones, some missing. The data show more than 35,000 clones, 60% to 75% seen once. This specimen consisted of CD4+ T cells from PBMCs cultured with a peptide pool, obtained before COVID-19 vaccination. The rearrangement uses TRBV7-2 and TRBJ2-1; TRBD2 matches 9 bases. The TCR was taken from a human donor who had a prior SARS-CoV-2 infection. The CDR3 here is CASAAGGPGREQFF. As DNA, the CDR3 is TGTGCCAGCGCCGCGGGAGGGCCCGGGCGTGAGCAGTTCTTC. Full variable domain (rest looked up from reference TRBV7-2 and TRBJ2-1): GAGVSQSPSNKVTEKGKDVELRCDPISGHTALYWYRQSLGQGLEFLIYFQGNSAPDKSGLPSDRFSAERTGGSVSTLTIQRTQQEDSAVYLCASAAGGPGREQFFGPGTRLTVL.